This TCR beta chain comes out of a study of cytotoxic CD8 clonotypes in ibrutinib-treated CLL. Study as a whole: Response samples were obtained once patients had received a median 12 months of treatment, range 6 to 36. On average, more than 85,000 productive rearrangements and around 250,000 productive templates per sample. Notes on the study in general: Contraction or stability on treatment characterized the public clonotypes, which were uncommon.

The repertoire was sequenced with immunoSEQ multiplex PCR; TCRdb's copy has only in-frame clones and lacks some. The table records 120,000 to 150,000 clones, approximately 80% of them present only once. Concerning this clone itself: Its antigen is unknown.

The germline V gene has CDR1 LGHNA and CDR2 YNFKEQ. Germline trimming cut 5 bases from V and 1 base from J; bases unmatched to any gene: 4. The CDR3 consists of 16 residues. The rearrangement joins TRBV4-2 to TRBJ2-1, with TRBD2 matching over 11 bases. Sequences were derived from PBMCs, sampled after 12 months of ibrutinib treatment. The receptor was isolated from a human donor with chronic lymphocytic leukemia. The CDR3 is CASSVGTSGSYNEQFF. Written as DNA, the CDR3 is TGTGCCAGCAGCGTCGGGACTAGCGGATCCTACAATGAGCAGTTCTTC.